This TCR beta chain was obtained from a study of shared clonotypes between healthy human individuals. Study background: The cohort comprised a couple of women and a few men. Their ages spanned 18 to 49 years.

As to this clone: Its specificity is unknown.

Division of CD4+ cells produced a CD45RA+ naive subset and a CD45RA-negative memory subset. Whole-study results and caveats: It was the non-shared clonotypes that had lower generation probabilities than clonotypes shared by all four donors.

Libraries were prepared by immunoSEQ multiplex PCR; TCRdb keeps only in-frame clonotypes and omits some of them. The data show over 950,000 clones, about 72% seen once. CDR1 is MDHEN, CDR2 SYDVKM, per germline. The CDR3 contains 14 residues. Losses at the gene ends were 5 bases for V and 8 bases for J; bases not matched to a gene: 11. This sequence originates from a man aged 18 to 29 in good health. Some clones in this sample may be carry-over from other donors' samples. The sample was memory CD4+ T cells from PBMCs. Noted subset: CD45RA-negative fraction. The rearrangement joins TRBV28 to TRBJ1-2, with 7 bases fitting TRBD1. DNA of the CDR3: TGTGCCAGCAGTCCTTCCCTACAGGGGAGAGGCTACACCTTC. This gives the protein CASSPSLQGRGYTF.